This is a list of T cell receptor beta chains from one sample in a study of T cell repertoires in cytomegalovirus infection. No antigen has been assigned to these receptors. From the reads, TCRdb called clonotypes with MiXCR, one entry per CDR3 protein. The sample comprises approximately 1,000,000 distinct CDR3 sequences, approximately 32% of which are singletons, and 13% rests with the top ten. This material consisted of cultured CD8+ T cells from PBMCs, taken from culture after CMV antigen stimulation. The receptors derive from a human donor in good health (CMV status not recorded). Some clones in this sample may be carry-over from other donors' samples. CDR3s include the opening cysteine and the closing phenylalanine or tryptophan. Each record gives: clone size, J gene, V gene, D gene, CDR3 DNA, CDR3 protein. The D gene is left open where the match is weak. Some rows mark clone size as missing; the rest say once, few, many or name a class of expanded clone.

abundance: few
j_gene: TRBJ1-2
v_gene: TRBV15
d_gene: .
CDR3nt: TGTGCCACCAGCAGCGTGAGACAGAACTATGGCTACACCTTC
CDR3aa: CATSSVRQNYGYTF

abundance: few
j_gene: TRBJ2-1
v_gene: TRBV5-1
d_gene: TRBD1
CDR3nt: TGCGCCAGCAGCGATACAGGGGGGCTTTACAATGAGCAGTTCTTC
CDR3aa: CASSDTGGLYNEQFF

abundance: .
j_gene: TRBJ1-5
v_gene: TRBV4-1
d_gene: .
CDR3nt: TGCGCCAGCAGCCAGTCACCCGGGGCAGACAATCAGCCCCAGCATTTT
CDR3aa: CASSQSPGADNQPQHF

abundance: .
j_gene: TRBJ2-3
v_gene: TRBV28
d_gene: .
CDR3nt: TGTGCCAGCAGACTAACAGGGATTTTTAGCACAGATACGCAGTATTTT
CDR3aa: CASRLTGIFSTDTQYF

abundance: once
j_gene: TRBJ2-1
v_gene: TRBV7-8
d_gene: TRBD1
CDR3nt: TGTGCCAACAGGGATCCGGGACAGGGTATGAATGAGCAGTTCTTC
CDR3aa: CANRDPGQGMNEQFF

abundance: many
j_gene: TRBJ2-3
v_gene: TRBV6-2/TRBV6-3
d_gene: TRBD1
CDR3nt: TGTGCCAGCAGTTACTCGCGTGGCAGGGGGCGGGCAGATACGCAGTATTTT
CDR3aa: CASSYSRGRGRADTQYF

abundance: few
j_gene: TRBJ2-3
v_gene: TRBV6-2/TRBV6-3
d_gene: .
CDR3nt: TGTGCCAGCAGACGGGGGGCTAGCACAGATACGCAGTATTTT
CDR3aa: CASRRGASTDTQYF

abundance: many
j_gene: TRBJ2-1
v_gene: TRBV7-6
d_gene: TRBD1
CDR3nt: TGTGCCAGCAGCCCTGTCGGGACAGGGACTTACAATGAGCAGTTCTTC
CDR3aa: CASSPVGTGTYNEQFF

abundance: .
j_gene: TRBJ1-2
v_gene: TRBV6-5
d_gene: .
CDR3nt: TGTGCCAGCTTGGGCCGGGGCCACGGACTGGATGGCTACACCTTC
CDR3aa: CASLGRGHGLDGYTF

abundance: .
j_gene: TRBJ2-2
v_gene: TRBV6-1
d_gene: .
CDR3nt: TGTGCCAGCAGTCAGGGTCCCGGGGAGCTGTTTTTT
CDR3aa: CASSQGPGELFF

abundance: once
j_gene: TRBJ1-5
v_gene: TRBV19
d_gene: .
CDR3nt: TGTGCCAGTAGTATTGGGGCCGGAAGCAATCATCCCCAGCATTTT
CDR3aa: CASSIGAGSNHPQHF